The 20 T cell receptor beta chains below all came from one sample that was sequenced in a study of identical twins. TCRdb recomputed calls from the 5' RACE reads with MiXCR, one row per CDR3 protein. The repertoire consists of some 500,000 distinct CDR3 sequences, with approximately 15% occurring once and the leading ten covering 0.98%. These data were also reused for a study on yellow fever vaccine responses in identical twins.

The sequencing sample was made of CD4+ T cells sorted from blood. These receptors all stem from a woman under 30 in good health.

This clonotype came up a few times. The V and J genes are TRBV6-5 and TRBJ2-3; unclear D gene. Germline lookup yields CDR1 MNHEY and CDR2 SVGAGI. Trimming removed 4 bases at V and 4 bases at J, with 9 bases between. The CDR3 runs to 13 residues. DNA for the CDR3: TGTGCCAGCAGTTCCACTTTGTCAGATACGCAGTATTTT. Its translation: CASSSTLSDTQYF.

This clonotype was seen only a few times. This chain uses TRBV6-6 with TRBJ2-7; 9 bases match TRBD1. This CDR3 region has 12 residues. Trimming removed 7 bases from V and 5 bases from J; junction bases left unmatched: 3. CDR1 and CDR2 from the germline V gene are MNHNY and SVGAGI (reference sequence). The CDR3, as DNA: TGTGCCAGCACCCGGACAGGGGACGAGCAGTACTTC. This codes for CASTRTGDEQYF.

This clonotype appeared a few times. The rearrangement joins TRBV7-9 to TRBJ2-2; D perhaps matches TRBD1 (5 bases). V was trimmed by 5 bases and J by 6 bases, leaving 13 bases between them. The CDR3 totals 14 residues. Germline-derived CDR1 and CDR2 are SEHNR and FQNEAQ (reference sequence). CDR3 sequence: CASSQMDIPGELFF. CDR3 in DNA: TGTGCCAGCAGCCAGATGGACATTCCCGGGGAGCTGTTTTTT.

This clonotype was picked up a small number of times. This CDR3 reads CASSTGRGQANSYEQYF. The CDR3 nucleotides are TGTGCCAGCAGCACCGGTCGGGGACAGGCCAACTCCTACGAGCAGTACTTC. This sequence joins TRBV27 and TRBJ2-7, with 8 positions matching TRBD1. V shed 6 bases and J 0 bases; nucleotides not matched to a gene: 13. CDR3 length: 17 amino acids. Germline V gene sequence: CDR1 MNHEY, CDR2 SMNVEV (reference sequence).

Only a few counts were recorded for this clonotype. V and J are TRBV7-8 and TRBJ2-7, with D possibly matching TRBD1 (5 bases). The CDR3 totals 16 residues. Germline V gives CDR1 SGHVS, CDR2 FQNEAQ. Trimming left V 5 bases short and J 3 bases short, with 20 bases between. The CDR3 region is CASSLRAQANVYEQYF. In DNA, the CDR3 is TGTGCCAGCAGCCTAAGGGCACAGGCGAATGTCTACGAGCAGTACTTC.

The chain links TRBV6-1 to TRBJ2-5; unclear D gene. The CDR3 runs 14 residues. CDR1 and CDR2 (germline): MNHNS, SASEGT. V lost 4 bases to trimming and J lost 0 bases, with 9 bases between them. The CDR3 reads CASSATANQETQYF. CDR3 nucleotides: TGTGCCAGCAGTGCCACAGCGAACCAAGAGACCCAGTACTTC.

This clonotype was counted between two and nine times. The chain recombines TRBV2 with TRBJ1-1; perhaps TRBD1 as D (5 bases). Trimming took 3 bases from V and 2 from J, leaving 10 bases between them. The CDR3 is 14 amino acids. CDR1 and CDR2 (germline): SNHLY, FYNNEI. The CDR3 spells CASSDQGSNTEAFF. The CDR3 DNA is TGTGCCAGCAGTGATCAGGGATCTAACACTGAAGCTTTCTTT.

This clonotype showed up just a few times. V gene TRBV6-1 combines with J gene TRBJ2-7, with TRBD2 identical over 7 bases. The junction had 18 bases not matched to a gene; V was cut back by 7 bases and J by 3 bases. CDR1 is MNHNS, CDR2 SASEGT, per germline. The CDR3 is 17 residues long. The CDR3 bases are TGTGCCAGCACCAAAACCCAGACTAGCACCGAAAGCTACGAGCAGTACTTC. This encodes CASTKTQTSTESYEQYF.

This clonotype was seen a few times. The chain joins TRBV6-1 to TRBJ1-2; D remains unclear. Deletions cut 6 bases from V and 0 bases from J, with 14 bases between. The CDR3 loop spans 15 amino acids. CDR1 and CDR2 from the germline V gene are MNHNS and SASEGT. In nucleotides, the CDR3 is TGTGCCAGCAGCCCGGACCGGGCAACTAACTATGGCTACACCTTC. Translation: CASSPDRATNYGYTF.

The chain couples TRBV5-1 to TRBJ2-7; D is perhaps TRBD1 or TRBD2 (5 bases each). Deletions cut 4 bases from V and 2 bases from J, with 19 bases between. This CDR3 region has 16 residues. Germline V gene lookup returns CDR1 SGHRS and CDR2 YFSETQ. The CDR3 DNA is TGCGCCAGCAGCACCGGGGCCGAGTGGGGCCCCTACGAGCAGTACTTC. It yields the protein CASSTGAEWGPYEQYF.

The chain recombines TRBV4-3 with TRBJ2-1; D unclear. Trimming shortened V by 2 bases and J by 8 bases, and 7 bases separated the two germline ends. From germline, CDR1 is LGHNA and CDR2 YSLEER. The CDR3 runs to 12 residues. CDR3 coding DNA: TGCGCCAGCAGCCAATCCGGCCATGAGCAGTTCTTC. Its translation is CASSQSGHEQFF.

This clonotype was seen more than once but under ten times. The rearrangement uses TRBV12-3 or TRBV12-4 and TRBJ2-7, with 8 bases aligning to TRBD1. This CDR3 comprises 12 residues. V shed 8 bases, J shed 7 bases, and the junction held 7 bases outside the gene matches. The CDR3 DNA follows: TGTGCCAGCCCTGGACAGGGCAAAGAGCAGTACTTC. Its protein product is CASPGQGKEQYF.

This clonotype was recorded a few times. V is TRBV24-1 and J is TRBJ2-1, with D uncertain. The CDR3 is 16 amino acids. The ends were cut back, 0 bases at V and 6 bases at J, with 14 bases in the middle. The germline CDR1 and CDR2 sequences are KGHDR and SFDVKD. The CDR3 reads CATSDLEASNPNEQFF. The CDR3 region has the DNA TGTGCCACCAGTGATTTGGAGGCCTCAAACCCCAATGAGCAGTTCTTC.

The J gene is TRBJ2-3, the V gene TRBV19; possibly TRBD2 for D (5 bases). The ends were cut back, 5 bases at V and 3 bases at J, with 12 bases in the middle. Germline V gene sequence: CDR1 LNHDA, CDR2 SQIVND (reference sequence). CDR3 length: 14 residues. Written as DNA, the CDR3 is TGTGCCAGTAGTTCTGGCGGACTTACAGATACGCAGTATTTT. As protein: CASSSGGLTDTQYF.

The sample holds a few counts of this clonotype. V is TRBV3-1 and J is TRBJ2-7; weak D call: TRBD2 (6 bases). Trimming left V 1 base short and J 6 bases short, with 10 bases between. The CDR3 is 13 residues long. The germline V gene has CDR1 LGHDT and CDR2 YNNKEL (reference sequence). The CDR3 sequence: CASSQGREREQYF. The DNA for the CDR3 is TGTGCCAGCAGCCAAGGGAGGGAGCGCGAGCAGTACTTC.

This chain links TRBV6-5 with TRBJ2-3; 7 bases agree with TRBD1. Germline trimming cut 4 bases from V and 0 bases from J; bases unmatched to any gene: 10. The CDR3 contains 17 residues. Germline V CDR1 and CDR2: MNHEY, SVGAGI. Written as DNA, the CDR3 is TGTGCCAGCAGTTTTGCACCGGGACAGCGAAGCACAGATACGCAGTATTTT. Protein sequence: CASSFAPGQRSTDTQYF.

This clonotype was detected only a few times. The chain uses TRBV5-8 and TRBJ2-4, with TRBD1 as a possible D gene (5 bases). Germline CDR1 is SGHTS and CDR2 is YDEGEE. This CDR3 region has 14 residues. Between the trimmed V and J ends, which lost 1 base and 8 bases, there was a span of 13 bases. The CDR3 DNA is TGTGCCAGCAGCTTGAGGACATTCCTAGACATTCAGTACTTC. It is translated as CASSLRTFLDIQYF.

This chain uses TRBV25-1 with TRBJ2-1; D may be TRBD1 (7 bases). The CDR3 is 15 amino acids. Germline-derived CDR1 and CDR2 are MGHDK and SYGVNS. The germline V and J ends were trimmed by 8 bases and 8 bases, with 22 bases remaining between them. In DNA form, the CDR3 reads TGTGCCAGCCGCCATACAGGGGAGGTTCCGGATGAGCAGTTCTTC. Residues: CASRHTGEVPDEQFF.

The V and J genes are TRBV9 and TRBJ2-6, with 7 bases aligning to TRBD1. The length of the CDR3 is 18 residues. Germline CDR1 reads SGDLS; CDR2 reads YYNGEE. J was trimmed by 1 base and V by 4 bases; bases with no gene match: 11. As DNA, the CDR3 is TGTGCCAGCAGCCCCCGACAGGGATCGAATTCTGGGGCCAACGTCCTGACTTTC. Protein: CASSPRQGSNSGANVLTF.

At least ten counts were recorded for this clonotype. The J gene is TRBJ1-1, the V gene TRBV15; no firm D call. The CDR3 length is 14 residues. The germline V and J ends were trimmed by 0 bases and 1 base, with 6 bases remaining between them. Germline loops: CDR1 LNHNV, CDR2 YYDKDF (reference sequence). CDR3 sequence: CATSRDFGNTEAFF. Here the CDR3 DNA reads TGTGCCACCAGCAGAGATTTTGGGAACACTGAAGCTTTCTTT. The full variable domain, with the rest looked up from reference TRBV15 and TRBJ1-1, is DAMVIQNPRYQVTQFGKPVTLSCSQTLNHNVMYWYQQKSSQAPKLLFHYYDKDFNNEADTPDNFQSRRPNTSFCFLDIRSPGLGDTAMYLCATSRDFGNTEAFFGQGTRLTVV.